The 6 T cell receptor beta chains given below trace back to one sample, sequenced in a study of T-cell memory formation after mild COVID-19. TCRdb passed the 5' RACE reads through MiXCR, listing each CDR3 protein once. The data contain 170,000 or so distinct CDR3 sequences, roughly a fifth of them singletons. Sequenced: PBMCs or a T cell subset sorted from them (not recorded which). Source of these receptors: an adult woman who had mild COVID-19 (a few samples of this study predate the infection). Cell type and time point are not known.

This clonotype has only a few counts. V is TRBV30 and J is TRBJ2-1; D gene ambiguous. The CDR3 is 12 residues long. Trimming cost V 0 bases and J 6 bases, with 6 bases left between them. Per the germline V gene, CDR1 is GTSNPN and CDR2 is SVGIG (reference sequence). CDR3 residues: CAWSVLGNEQFF. As DNA, the CDR3 is TGTGCCTGGAGTGTACTTGGCAATGAGCAGTTCTTC.

This clonotype was counted a few times. The chain employs TRBV6-2 or TRBV6-3 and TRBJ1-6; D gene uncertain. Trimming pared 5 bases from V and 6 bases from J, leaving 11 bases between. The CDR3 covers 14 residues. Germline-derived CDR1 and CDR2 are MNHEY and SVGEGT. The CDR3 is CASSLGSGNSPLHF. Written as DNA, the CDR3 is TGTGCCAGCAGTCTCGGGTCTGGTAATTCACCCCTCCACTTT.

The chain has TRBV10-3 and TRBJ2-3, with 7 bases fitting TRBD2. CDR3 length: 14 amino acids. V trimming: 10 bases; J trimming: 5 bases; junction bases outside the gene matches: 12. Looked up from germline, CDR1 is ENHRY and CDR2 is SYGVKD. The CDR3 DNA is TGTGCCACCAGCGGGGTCGGGATGATAGATACGCAGTATTTT. This codes for CATSGVGMIDTQYF.

This clonotype has only a few counts. The chain employs TRBV7-6 and TRBJ2-1; 8 positions match TRBD1. The CDR3 is 16 amino acids. V lost 5 bases to trimming and J lost 8 bases; unmatched junction nucleotides: 14. Germline V lookup: CDR1 SGHVS, CDR2 FNYEAQ. This CDR3 reads CASSHAIGQGIDEQFF. The CDR3 nucleotides are TGTGCCAGCAGCCACGCGATCGGACAGGGTATTGATGAGCAGTTCTTC.

This clonotype was observed a handful of times. V is TRBV9 and J is TRBJ2-3, with a tentative D call TRBD1 (5 bases). Germline CDR1 is SGDLS and CDR2 is YYNGEE. The length of the CDR3 is 15 residues. Trimming took 2 bases from V and 0 from J, leaving 10 bases between them. CDR3 amino acids: CASSVQGKSTDTQYF. For the CDR3, the DNA is TGTGCCAGCAGCGTCCAGGGTAAAAGCACAGATACGCAGTATTTT.

This clonotype has only a few counts. The chain employs TRBV29-1 and TRBJ1-2, with D possibly matching TRBD1 (6 bases). This CDR3 is 13 amino acids long. V shed 1 base and J shed 6 bases, with 12 bases lying between them. The germline gives CDR1 SQVTM, CDR2 ANQGSEA. In DNA form, the CDR3 reads TGCAGCGTTGAAGGTTGGACAGTAGATGGCTACACCTTC. Residues: CSVEGWTVDGYTF.